This entry concerns a single T cell receptor beta chain. This clone was seen only a few times. The target of this receptor is not known. No clone much larger than this one lies a single base away; base qualities are absent. Collaborating institutions collected whole blood in K2EDTA tubes following their own protocols. For TCRbeta analysis, collaborator samples were shipped as frozen whole blood, as isolated PBMCs, or as DNA extracted from either sample type. TCRbeta CDR3 regions were amplified from genomic DNA by means of the immunoSEQ Assay, a bias-controlled multiplex PCR. In the authors' own workflow: The number of nucleated cells in each sample was estimated from the amplification of reference gene primers within the assay. To quantify the absolute abundance of each unique TCRbeta CDR3 rearrangement, sequence reads were collapsed and filtered. Productive Simpson clonality was computed per sample as the square root of Simpson's diversity index over productive rearrangements. TCRdb stores this immuneACCESS table with in-frame sequences only. Part of the clones is absent; in the studies checked, under half of the shortfall reflects unresolved V genes, and no reason is known for the rest. Clone size and the V and J calls come from that table; the DNA yielded D and trimming. In all, the sample holds about 180,000 clones, and roughly 90% of those were seen once. About a fifth of the sample belongs to the ten largest clones.

The sample originates from a study of blood T cell repertoires in COVID-19 (dated by TCRdb to 2018 to 2021). For the wider study: The collaborator samples originated in the United States, Italy and Spain and spanned the acute and convalescent phases of COVID-19. The prospective study material was composed of cDNA or gDNA derived from T cells, B-cell-depleted T cells, or PBMCs. Where available, HLA class I and class II types were obtained from metadata supplied by the sample provider rather than from assay-based typing. Nearly every sample came with metadata listing a de-identified subject ID, COVID-19 status, age in years and sex. The repertoires were released in a freely available public database intended as a resource for research on the immune response to SARS-CoV-2. Samples were obtained from the ongoing ImmuneRACE study (first 160 participants) and from over 1,000 subjects provided by 6 global collaborators. The dataset comprised deeply sampled blood TCRbeta repertoires from subjects exposed to, actively infected with, or recovered from COVID-19.

V is cut by 1 base and J by 0 bases, and the space between the germline ends is 13 bases. From the germline V gene, CDR1 is SGHVS and CDR2 is FQNEAQ. Its CDR3 holds 16 amino acids, cysteine through phenylalanine. Solely the CDR3 DNA is kept, with 48 bases framed from the first base. What the work shows at the level of the full study, not this receptor alone: The quantity of clinical and demographic metadata differed by source and by participant and was supplied without curation.

The chain employs TRBV7-8 and TRBJ2-7, with an unclear D gene assignment. The material sequenced was peripheral blood. This receptor was taken from a man between 70 and 80 years old with active or convalescent COVID-19. This receptor carries the CDR3 CASSLERPESSYEQYF. The DNA reads TGTGCCAGCAGCTTAGAACGCCCGGAGAGCTCCTACGAGCAGTACTTC.